A single T cell receptor beta chain is shown here with its context. Its antigen is currently unknown. CDR3 length: 18 residues. Germline CDR1 is LNHDA and CDR2 is SQIVND (reference sequence). Trimming stripped 1 base from V and 4 bases from J, with 17 bases between. The sample is drawn from a study of tumor-infiltrating lymphocytes in primary liver carcinoma. Study as a whole: T1-T3 N0M0 was the stage of the tumors, which were about 4.2 to 11 cm across. Points from the study as a whole: Relative to tumor region pairs, the tumor-adjacent and tumor-blood pairs showed overlap that was lower. Tumor samples exhibited a significantly greater top-250-clone fraction than blood samples (p = 0.039).

From roughly 0.45 ug total RNA, TCR beta cDNA was generated with a primer in the constant region. Amplification in three nested multiplex PCR rounds with slightly modified ARM-PCR gave rise to TCR beta libraries. TRBV1-TRBV30 forward and Cbeta reverse primers drove the first two roughly 10-cycle rounds. One entry per CDR3 protein results from TCRdb running MiXCR on the multiplex PCR reads. This sample has roughly 120,000 distinct CDR3 sequences, with under 65% found just once. Unsorted bulk tissue, about 19-30 mg of it, served as the source for co-extraction of RNA and DNA. Among the patients, all had chronic HBV infection and none had been treated.

This sequence originates from a woman in her sixties or seventies with primary liver carcinoma and hepatitis B virus infection. Sequencing was performed on liver tumor tissue from sampling region 3. This sample's subset: tumor region T3, left-lateral pole. The J gene is TRBJ2-6, the V gene TRBV19; D is possibly TRBD2 (7 bases). The chain's CDR3 is CASSIGGGFGSGANVLTF. Written as DNA, the CDR3 is TGTGCCAGTAGTATAGGCGGGGGCTTCGGTTCCGGGGCCAACGTCCTGACTTTC.